Listed below are T cell receptor beta chains from one sample, sequenced in a study of cytomegalovirus exposure and HLA in healthy donors. Only in-frame clones appear in the TCRdb table, and some are missing; sequencing was by immunoSEQ multiplex PCR. The data contain about 120,000 clones, around 66% of them singletons. Material for sequencing was PBMCs. The receptors were gathered from a man younger than 30 in good health and CMV-seronegative. Each CDR3 is given with its conserved first and last residue. Fields, in order: CDR3 length, V gene, J gene, CDR3 protein.

>18|TRBV11-2|TRBJ2-3
CASSLDLVLAGVTDTQYF
>14|TRBV5-1|TRBJ2-7
CASSLRDIVNEQYF
>15|TRBV7-3|TRBJ2-3
CASSQSPVSTDTQYF
>13|TRBV7-2|TRBJ1-4
CASSFSRNEKLFF
>16|TRBV19|TRBJ1-5
CASSIGSRGINQPQHF
>16|TRBV30|TRBJ1-5
CAWSVKALPGNQPQHF
>15|TRBV2|TRBJ1-1
CASRGTGRMNTEAFF
>14|TRBV13|TRBJ2-7
CASSASGDSYEQYF
>14|TRBV7-2|TRBJ2-1
CASCIAGVYNEQFF
>13|TRBV19|TRBJ2-7
CASSMGSSYEQYF
>16|TRBV5-4|TRBJ2-5
CASSSGLAGTQETQYF
>17|TRBV7-2|TRBJ2-6
CASSPSTGIAGANVLTF
>17|TRBV27|TRBJ2-1
CASRSTGLSTTYNEQFF
>13|TRBV6-1|TRBJ1-2
CASRQGPVYGYTF
>15|TRBV5-6|TRBJ1-2
CASSLVSEEPYGYTF
>16|TRBV15|TRBJ2-7
CAPSRPRTSGRNEQYF
>14|TRBV11-2|TRBJ2-5
CASSLGAGGETQYF
>16|TRBV5-6|TRBJ2-1
CASSLRRQGTYNEQFF
>15|TRBV19|TRBJ2-7
CASSITSGSLYEQYF
>15|TRBV19|TRBJ2-1
CASSIARGRRDEQFF
>13|TRBV5-6|TRBJ1-5
CASSLAGHQPQHF
>15|TRBV10-2|TRBJ2-1
CASIEGQGGYNEQFF
>13|TRBV7-2|TRBJ2-4
CASSLTPSPIQYF
>14|TRBV18|TRBJ2-7
CASSKEQGPYEQYF
>16|TRBV4-2|TRBJ2-3
CASSSTSGGAADTQYF
>15|TRBV2|TRBJ1-5
CASSEATTRHQPQHF
>17|TRBV11-2|TRBJ2-2
CASSSRNGEEYTGELFF
>15|TRBV15|TRBJ1-5
CATSRDKGQNQPQHF
>14|TRBV27|TRBJ1-2
CASRNQGSNYGYTF
>17|TRBV7-6|TRBJ1-3
CASSLRVRTTSGNTIYF
>8|TRBV6-1|TRBJ1-1
CATTRAFF
>10|TRBV6-5|TRBJ1-2
CATRLVGYTF
>14|TRBV5-1|TRBJ2-7
CASSLTGPPGEQYF
>14|TRBV5-5|TRBJ1-2
CASSPQPGTPGYTF
>15|TRBV19|TRBJ1-5
CASSTPGDSNQPQHF
>15|TRBV5-1|TRBJ2-7
CASSFYRGTPYEQYF
>16|TRBV10-2|TRBJ2-5
CASTPSEGGAVETQYF
>14|TRBV27|TRBJ2-7
CASSLSQGHYEQYF
>14|TRBV28|TRBJ2-1
CASSPPTDYNEQFF
>13|TRBV18|TRBJ2-5
CASSPPRGETQYF
>12|TRBV30|TRBJ2-5
CASGARGETQYF
>16|TRBV9|TRBJ1-3
CASSDGRGYSGNTIYF
>15|TRBV6-1|TRBJ1-2
CASSGTGRANYGYTF
>16|TRBV5-1|TRBJ2-1
CASSVISGTGGFEQFF
>12|TRBV29-1|TRBJ1-1
CSAGVTNTEAFF
>15|TRBV19|TRBJ1-1
CASSIGAGDGTEAFF
>17|TRBV6-1|TRBJ2-7
CASSVGTSGSYSYEQYF
>15|TRBV19|TRBJ2-7
CASSRGGWSSYEQYF
>12|TRBV30|TRBJ2-7
CAWKRDAREQYF
>14|TRBV19|TRBJ2-7
CASSGARARSEQYF